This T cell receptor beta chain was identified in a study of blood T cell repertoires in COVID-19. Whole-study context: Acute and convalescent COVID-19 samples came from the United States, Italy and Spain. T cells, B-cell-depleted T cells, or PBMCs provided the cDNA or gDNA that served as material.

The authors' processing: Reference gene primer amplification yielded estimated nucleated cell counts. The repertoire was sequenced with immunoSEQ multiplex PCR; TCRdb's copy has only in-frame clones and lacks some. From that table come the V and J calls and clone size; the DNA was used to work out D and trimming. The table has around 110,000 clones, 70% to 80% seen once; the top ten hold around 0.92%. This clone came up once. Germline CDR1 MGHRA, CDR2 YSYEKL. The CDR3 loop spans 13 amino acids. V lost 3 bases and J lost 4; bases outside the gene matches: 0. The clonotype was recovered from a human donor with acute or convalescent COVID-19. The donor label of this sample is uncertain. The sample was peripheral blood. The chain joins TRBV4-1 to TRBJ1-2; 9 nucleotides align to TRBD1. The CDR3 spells CASSQDRGYGYTF. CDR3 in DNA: TGCGCCAGCAGCCAGGACAGGGGCTATGGCTACACCTTC.